These 11 T cell receptor beta chains were all obtained from the same sample, sequenced in a study of beta chain features in type 1 diabetes. What was sequenced were expressed TCRB transcripts, since all of the isolated RNA had been reverse transcribed. Using immunoSEQ multiplex PCR, the repertoire was profiled, and TCRdb retains in-frame clones only, with some absent. The sample yields approximately 100,000 clones, approximately 39% seen once. Input material: stem cell memory CD4+ T cells from blood. The receptor source for this set is a woman between 18 and 29 years old in good health.

The V call is TRBV18, the J call TRBJ1-2; D possibly corresponds to TRBD1 (5 bases). The CDR3 length is 16 residues. Germline V gives CDR1 KGHSH, CDR2 LQKENI. V lost 2 bases and J 0 bases, leaving 13 bases between the germline ends. The CDR3 region is CASSPTDSVTNYGYTF. The CDR3 coding sequence is TGTGCCAGCTCACCAACCGACAGCGTGACTAACTATGGCTACACCTTC.

This chain connects TRBV27 to TRBJ2-1; D remains ambiguous. This CDR3 contains 14 residues. CDR1 and CDR2 from the germline V gene are MNHEY and SMNVEV (reference sequence). Trimming took off 6 bases at V and 1 base at J, with 10 bases between the two ends. The CDR3 reads CASSQDKSYNEQFF. CDR3 nucleotide sequence: TGTGCCAGCAGCCAAGACAAATCCTACAATGAGCAGTTCTTC.

The chain combines TRBV30 with TRBJ1-1, with D perhaps matching TRBD1 (5 bases). The CDR3 sequence is 14 residues long. Trimming pared 2 bases from V and 0 bases from J, leaving 10 bases between. Germline-derived CDR1 and CDR2 are GTSNPN and SVGIG (reference sequence). In DNA form, the CDR3 reads TGTGCCTGGAGTCCCGGGGGGTTGAACACTGAAGCTTTCTTT. Translating it yields CAWSPGGLNTEAFF.

The V and J genes are TRBV20-1 and TRBJ1-1; D not certain. V dropped 0 bases and J dropped 11 bases, with 7 bases sitting between them. The V gene's germline CDR1 is DFQATT and CDR2 SNEGSKA (reference sequence). The CDR3 totals 10 residues. The CDR3 DNA sequence: TGCAGTGCTAGAGACGCGGAGGCTTTCTTT. Its protein product is CSARDAEAFF.

This clone was recorded a few times. This sample includes further DNA sequences coding for the same CDR3. The chain employs TRBV28 and TRBJ1-2; 9 bases map to TRBD1. The CDR3 sequence is 16 residues long. V lost 10 bases and J lost 3; bases outside the gene matches: 15. Germline V lookup: CDR1 MDHEN, CDR2 SYDVKM. CDR3 in amino acids: CATAPGTGRQYYGYTF. The CDR3 coding sequence is TGTGCCACCGCCCCGGGGACAGGGAGGCAATACTATGGCTACACCTTC.

This clone was counted between two and nine times. The genes are TRBV15 and TRBJ2-3; 8 bases map to TRBD2. The CDR3 loop spans 18 amino acids. The ends lost 0 bases at V and 6 bases at J; junction bases unmatched: 14. The germline CDR1 and CDR2 sequences are LNHNV and YYDKDF (reference sequence). The CDR3, as DNA: TGTGCCACCAGCAGAGATACGTTTCCGGGAGGGCCGGCGGATACGCAGTATTTT. Translating gives CATSRDTFPGGPADTQYF.

This clone was counted a single time. J is TRBJ1-5 and V is TRBV15; TRBD1 might be the D (5 bases). Germline V gene sequence: CDR1 LNHNV, CDR2 YYDKDF (reference sequence). Trimming left V 0 bases short and J 3 bases short, with 9 bases between. This CDR3 spans 15 amino acids. CDR3: CATSREGANNQPQHF. The CDR3 DNA reads as TGTGCCACCAGCAGAGAAGGGGCGAACAATCAGCCCCAGCATTTT.

There are a few counts of this clone. This chain links TRBV7-2 with TRBJ2-5; D uncertain. Germline V CDR1 and CDR2: SGHTA, FQGNSA. The CDR3 is 15 amino acids. Trimming removed 5 bases at V and 5 bases at J, with 18 bases between. CDR3 DNA: TGTGCCAGCAGCCCCCCCCACCGGGTTAGTGAGACCCAGTACTTC. Its protein product is CASSPPHRVSETQYF.

The chain is built from TRBV30 and TRBJ2-7, with 7 positions matching TRBD1. CDR1 GTSNPN and CDR2 SVGIG come from the germline V gene (reference sequence). The CDR3 runs 12 residues. V lost 8 bases, J lost 4 bases, and 8 bases stayed unmatched. DNA for the CDR3: TGTGCCAGATCGACAGGGCGGTACGAGCAGTACTTC. It yields the protein CARSTGRYEQYF.

The J gene is TRBJ2-7, the V gene TRBV6-6; D remains unclear. Trimming took 2 bases from V and 0 from J, leaving 11 bases between them. CDR3 size: 15 residues. Per germline, CDR1 MNHNY and CDR2 SVGAGI (reference sequence). DNA for the CDR3: TGTGCCAGCAGTTACGAGGAATCGGGCTCCTACGAGCAGTACTTC. It translates to CASSYEESGSYEQYF.

The chain joins TRBV9 to TRBJ2-3, with 7 nucleotides matching TRBD2. Germline V gene lookup returns CDR1 SGDLS and CDR2 YYNGEE. The CDR3 consists of 16 residues. V gave up 4 bases and J gave up 5 bases; unmatched junction bases: 13. CDR3 bases: TGTGCCAGCAGCCCCCGCTTGGAGCGGGGCATAGATACGCAGTATTTT. This encodes CASSPRLERGIDTQYF.